This T cell receptor beta chain stems from a study of shared clonotypes between healthy human individuals (TCRdb year 2020). Regarding the research as a whole: The cohort comprised a couple of women and three men aged 18 to 49 years. To increase sequencing depth and limit assay-specific biases, different laboratories used diverse techniques to prepare libraries and sequence TCR repertoires. Each donor's leukapheresis produced roughly between roughly 0.85 and 9.5 billion PBMCs. To estimate repertoire size and how much clonotypes are shared between individuals, the study performed deep sequencing of blood TCR repertoires from 4 to 6 healthy adults. For each donor, three plates each were used for CD4 naive and CD4 memory, two plates were used for CD8 naive, and one plate was used for CD8 memory. Study-level results and caveats: Even with the large sequencing depth, rarefaction of the sorted-subset datasets indicated that sequencing was incomplete. Pairwise subsampling led to the expectation that sequencing depth would affect the degree of clonotype sharing among donors. Because the study included only a small number of donors, the genetic and exposure-history diversity represented was limited. Estimated clonotype richness was generally larger for naive than for memory subsets. Sampling was limited to blood, and TCR repertoires in tissue likely differ from TCR repertoires in blood. When several donors were compared, the shared fraction of clonotypes was about 5.5% for naive CD4, approximately 3.5% for naive CD8, more than 2% for memory CD4, and less than 0.5% for memory CD8. Clonotypes shared by all four sorted-subset donors showed higher generation probabilities than non-shared clonotypes.

CD8 naive samples were obtained by positive selection for CCR7 among CD45RO-negative cells, yielding a CD45RA+CCR7+ population from which TemRA cells were excluded. Donors were healthy HIV-negative adults with no recently reported acute infections or vaccinations. All donors were Caucasian adults living in Nashville, Tennessee, USA. Blood was obtained by leukapheresis, after which PBMCs were separated by Ficoll-Histopaque density gradient centrifugation and cryopreserved in liquid nitrogen vapor phase. Purity and quantity of every magnetically sorted T cell population were checked by analytical flow cytometry. Genomic DNA was isolated from every sorted fraction and measured by UV absorbance on a Nanodrop 2000c. TCR CDR3 regions were amplified from genomic DNA by multiplex PCR using the deep immunoSEQ assay. Extracted genomic DNA from each cell subset was spread evenly across all wells of several immunoSEQ 96-well plates, with each plate serving as a replicate. For sorted subsets, around 200 ng genomic DNA, equal to 25,000 to 35,000 T cell genomes, was loaded into each replicate PCR. The purified libraries were quantified using a Qubit 3.0 fluorometer, sized with a Bioanalyzer 2100, and then quantified again using the KAPA Library Quantification kit. Every immunoSEQ 96-well plate was sequenced on a dedicated single-read 150-cycle Illumina NextSeq 550 flow cell. The paper's data handling went like this. Because only junctional sequences without quality scores were contained in the immunoSEQ output, filtering matching that applied to full-length reads could not be performed. To assign V/J genes and CDR3, sequences were annotated against IMGT germline references using PyIR, a Python wrapper for IgBLAST v1.9. Reads were removed for weak V/J assignments (E-value above 1e-6), missing CDR3, stop codons, out-of-frame junctions, or ambiguous translated residues. V3J clonotypes were defined as sequences sharing the same inferred V gene, J gene, and CDR3 amino acid sequence. To compute the percentage overlap between repertoires, the number of shared unique clonotypes was divided by the size of the smaller repertoire. Richness of each repertoire was evaluated using RTK rarefaction, the Chao1 estimator, and Recon v2.1 estimates of unobserved clonotypes. Generation probabilities for all TCRbeta clonotypes obtained by the gDNA method from four donors were computed using OLGA. Sourced from immuneACCESS, this table was stored by TCRdb with only in-frame sequences that have V and J called. A share of the clones is absent; for the studies checked, an unresolved V gene accounts for under half, and the remainder has no known explanation. The DNA was the basis for D and trimming; V, J and clone size are from that table. For this sample there are a few million clones; about 94% appear just once. In total, the top ten clones hold about 1.7% of the sample.

Regarding this clone: Its antigen is unknown. Qualities for individual bases were not recorded, and no much larger clone is one base off.

Relative to germline, V is missing 10 bases and J is missing 2 bases, with 6 bases of the junction outside any gene match. CDR1 and CDR2 (ENHRY, SYGVKD) derive from the germline V gene. The CDR3 numbers 13 residues from cysteine through phenylalanine. The entry retains the CDR3 DNA only, 39 bases that are in frame from base 1. The sample comprised naive CD8+ T cells from PBMCs. Sample cell subset or site, as interpreted from the label and publication: CD45RA+CCR7+. This sequence uses TRBV10-3 and TRBJ2-7; TRBD1 fits 9 bases in the junction. The sequence came from a man between 18 and 35 years old in good health. Some clones in this sample may be carry-over from other donors' samples. The DNA is TGTGCCACGACGGACAGGGGTACCTACGAGCAGTACTTC. The resulting protein is CATTDRGTYEQYF.